These 9 T cell receptor beta chains share one sample of origin, sequenced in a study of blood T cell repertoires in COVID-19 (dated by TCRdb to about 2020). Libraries were made using the immunoSEQ multiplex PCR assay. In its TCRdb copy, this immuneACCESS table keeps in-frame sequences only and misses some clones. Where compared with another copy, unresolved V genes explain less than half of these, and the others have no known cause. Counted in this sample were about 51,000 clones; around 84% of them appeared once. The ten biggest clones cover less than 4.5% of the sample. The sample was peripheral blood. Receptors originate from a man older than 75 with active COVID-19.

The chain combines TRBV12-3 or TRBV12-4 with TRBJ1-3, with D perhaps TRBD1 (5 bases). This CDR3 comprises 13 residues. V lost 5 bases, J lost 5 bases, and 10 bases lay in between. CDR3 DNA sequence: TGTGCCAGCAGTATCCAGGGAAGAAACACCATATATTTT. Encoded protein: CASSIQGRNTIYF.

V usage is TRBV19 and J usage is TRBJ1-1; weak D call: TRBD1 (5 bases). The CDR3 loop spans 15 amino acids. Germline loops: CDR1 LNHDA, CDR2 SQIVND (reference sequence). Trimming pared 4 bases from V and 0 bases from J, leaving 12 bases between. The DNA of the CDR3 is TGTGCCAGTAGTAAGACAGCTACCATGAACACTGAAGCTTTCTTT. Translating gives CASSKTATMNTEAFF.

The V gene is TRBV7-2, the J gene TRBJ2-3; tentatively, D is TRBD2 (6 bases). Looked up from germline, CDR1 is SGHTA and CDR2 is FQGNSA. Trimming left V 0 bases short and J 0 bases short, with 10 bases between. The CDR3 contains 16 residues. Written as DNA, the CDR3 is TGTGCCAGCAGCTTAGCGGCGGACTATAGCACAGATACGCAGTATTTT. Protein sequence: CASSLAADYSTDTQYF.

The rearrangement links TRBV19 to TRBJ1-1; TRBD1 aligns across 9 bases. Looked up from germline, CDR1 is LNHDA and CDR2 is SQIVND (reference sequence). V was pared by 6 bases and J by 6 bases, with 5 bases of the junction left unmatched. This CDR3 has 13 residues. The CDR3, as DNA: TGTGCCAGTAGAACAGGGGGCCTTTCTGAAGCTTTCTTT. It encodes CASRTGGLSEAFF.

The chain uses TRBV27 and TRBJ2-5; perhaps TRBD2 as D (5 bases). V was pared by 5 bases and J by 4 bases, with 20 bases between. Germline V CDR1 and CDR2: MNHEY, SMNVEV (reference sequence). The CDR3 runs 16 residues. In DNA, the CDR3 is TGTGCCAGCAGTGGAATAAGTCGGGGTATGGGAGAGACCCAGTACTTC. It yields the protein CASSGISRGMGETQYF.

The genes are TRBV19 and TRBJ2-3; a possible D gene is TRBD1 (5 bases). V lost 4 bases to trimming and J lost 5 bases, with 7 bases between them. The CDR3 spans 12 residues. Germline CDR1 is LNHDA and CDR2 is SQIVND (reference sequence). CDR3 region: CASSTTVDTQYF. CDR3 nucleotide sequence: TGTGCCAGTAGTACGACAGTAGATACGCAGTATTTT.

V and J are TRBV28 and TRBJ2-5, with TRBD2 as a possible D gene (5 bases). CDR1 and CDR2 (germline): MDHEN, SYDVKM. Trimming cost V 6 bases and J 4 bases, with 18 bases left between them. The CDR3 loop spans 15 amino acids. CDR3 loop: CASSPARVRRETQYF. The CDR3 bases are TGTGCCAGCAGCCCGGCGAGGGTAAGGAGAGAGACCCAGTACTTC.

The chain joins TRBV28 to TRBJ1-3; the D gene is possibly TRBD1 (5 bases). This CDR3 contains 13 residues. Per germline, CDR1 MDHEN and CDR2 SYDVKM. The germline V and J ends were trimmed by 5 bases and 1 base, with 6 bases remaining between them. The CDR3 DNA is TGTGCCAGCAGTCCAGGGTCTGGAAACACCATATATTTT. This translates into CASSPGSGNTIYF.

The J gene is TRBJ2-1, the V gene TRBV5-6, with 7 nucleotides matching TRBD2. Germline V gives CDR1 SGHDT, CDR2 YYEEEE. The CDR3 extends over 16 amino acids. V shed 2 bases and J 6 bases; nucleotides not matched to a gene: 11. CDR3 DNA: TGTGCCAGCAGCTTAGTCTCAGCGGGATTTAGCAATGAGCAGTTCTTC. Protein sequence: CASSLVSAGFSNEQFF.